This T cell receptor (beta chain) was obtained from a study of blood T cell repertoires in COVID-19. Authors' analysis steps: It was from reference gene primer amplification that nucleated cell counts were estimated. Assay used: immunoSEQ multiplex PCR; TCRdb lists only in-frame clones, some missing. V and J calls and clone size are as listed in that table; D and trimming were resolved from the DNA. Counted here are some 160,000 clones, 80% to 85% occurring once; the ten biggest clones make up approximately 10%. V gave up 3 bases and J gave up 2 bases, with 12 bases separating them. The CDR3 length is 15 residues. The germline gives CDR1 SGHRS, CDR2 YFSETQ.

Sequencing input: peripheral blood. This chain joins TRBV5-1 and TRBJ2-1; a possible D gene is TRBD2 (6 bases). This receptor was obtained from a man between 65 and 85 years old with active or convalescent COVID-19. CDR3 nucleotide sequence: TGCGCCAGCAGCTGGGGACTGGGGCCCTACAATGAGCAGTTCTTC. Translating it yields CASSWGLGPYNEQFF. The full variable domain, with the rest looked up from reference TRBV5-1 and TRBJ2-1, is KAGVTQTPRYLIKTRGQQVTLSCSPISGHRSVSWYQQTPGQGLQFLFEYFSETQRNKGNFPGRFSGRQFSNSRSEMNVSTLELGDSALYLCASSWGLGPYNEQFFGPGTRLTVL.